The 19 T cell receptor beta chains below all came from one sample that was sequenced in a study of control samples from healthy donors and cancer patients. Clones were read by immunoSEQ multiplex PCR, and TCRdb kept only the in-frame ones, dropping some. The sample has fewer than 200,000 clones, around 93% seen once. Sequencing was performed on blood. Receptors were obtained from an older woman in good health.

This sequence joins TRBV12-3 or TRBV12-4 and TRBJ1-2, with 7 nucleotides matching TRBD1. There are 13 residues in the CDR3. V shed 7 bases, J shed 7 bases, and the junction held 9 bases outside the gene matches. In DNA form, the CDR3 reads TGTGCCAGCACTCTAGACAGGGTGGGTGGCTACACCTTC. It codes for CASTLDRVGGYTF.

The V call is TRBV5-1, the J call TRBJ2-2; D is ambiguous. Deletions cut 6 bases from V and 5 bases from J, with 14 bases between. In germline, CDR1 is SGHRS, CDR2 YFSETQ. The CDR3 totals 14 residues. The CDR3 nucleotides read TGCGCCAGCATGAAGGCCCCGGATACCGGGGAGCTGTTTTTT. Protein product: CASMKAPDTGELFF.

The rearrangement joins TRBV7-9 to TRBJ1-1; D not certain. This CDR3 comprises 15 residues. CDR1 and CDR2 (germline): SEHNR, FQNEAQ (reference sequence). The V and J ends lost 0 bases and 6 bases respectively, with 14 bases between them. The CDR3 bases are TGTGCCAGCAGCTTAGCCCGGACCGGCGGGGCTGAAGCTTTCTTT. This gives the protein CASSLARTGGAEAFF.

CDR3 sequence: CASSSRQGRAGGTQYF. In DNA form, the CDR3 reads TGTGCCAGCAGCTCGCGACAGGGCAGAGCAGGGGGTACGCAGTATTTT. The chain carries TRBV13 and TRBJ2-3, with TRBD1 matching over 7 bases. This CDR3 is 16 amino acids long. The germline CDR1 and CDR2 sequences are PRHDT and FYEKMQ (reference sequence). V shed 4 bases, J shed 8 bases, and the junction held 15 bases outside the gene matches.

This chain links TRBV6-2 or TRBV6-3 with TRBJ1-6; D remains unclear. The CDR3 extends over 15 amino acids. With 2 bases removed from V and 5 bases from J, the gap between germline ends came to 10 bases. Germline values: CDR1 MNHEY, CDR2 SVGEGT. The CDR3 nucleotides read TGTGCCAGCAGTTACGTCGTCAGAAATAATTCACCCCTCCACTTT. Its protein is CASSYVVRNNSPLHF.

The CDR3 loop reads CAIREEQNTEAFF. The CDR3, as DNA: TGTGCCATCAGGGAAGAGCAGAACACTGAAGCTTTCTTT. V is TRBV10-3 and J is TRBJ1-1; D gene uncertain. The ends were cut back, 6 bases at V and 1 base at J, with 9 bases in the middle. The CDR3 is 13 amino acids. The germline CDR1 and CDR2 sequences are ENHRY and SYGVKD.

The chain joins TRBV18 to TRBJ1-1; perhaps TRBD1 as D (6 bases). The CDR3 spans 15 residues. V was clipped by 0 bases and J by 3 bases, with 11 bases between them. In germline, CDR1 is KGHSH, CDR2 LQKENI. The CDR3 reads CASSPPGAGDTEAFF. The CDR3 DNA reads TGTGCCAGCTCACCACCAGGTGCAGGGGACACTGAAGCTTTCTTT.

V and J are TRBV4-1 and TRBJ1-1, with D unresolved. The CDR3 extends over 14 amino acids. The germline V gene has CDR1 MGHRA and CDR2 YSYEKL. The germline V and J ends were trimmed by 0 bases and 3 bases, with 8 bases remaining between them. The CDR3 region has the DNA TGCGCCAGCAGCCAAGAACGCAGGCACACTGAAGCTTTCTTT. It encodes CASSQERRHTEAFF.

The chain combines TRBV11-2 with TRBJ2-2, with D possibly called TRBD1 or TRBD2 (5 bases each). This CDR3 is built from 15 residues. V was pared by 0 bases and J by 5 bases, with 10 bases between. Germline V gene sequence: CDR1 SGHAT, CDR2 FQNNGV. In nucleotides, the CDR3 is TGTGCCAGCAGCTTAGATTGGGGGATTACCGGGGAGCTGTTTTTT. Amino acid sequence: CASSLDWGITGELFF. Filled out from reference TRBV11-2 and TRBJ2-2, the complete variable domain reads EAGVAQSPRYKIIEKRQSVAFWCNPISGHATLYWYQQILGQGPKLLIQFQNNGVVDDSQLPKDRFSAERLKGVDSTLKIQPAKLEDSAVYLCASSLDWGITGELFFGEGSRLTVL.

The chain joins TRBV6-5 to TRBJ1-3, with D possibly matching TRBD1 (5 bases). Trimming shortened V by 2 bases and J by 1 base, and 9 bases separated the two germline ends. The CDR3 runs to 15 residues. Germline-derived CDR1 and CDR2 are MNHEY and SVGAGI. CDR3 nucleotide sequence: TGTGCCAGCAGTTACGACAGCATATCTGGAAACACCATATATTTT. Amino acids: CASSYDSISGNTIYF.

V is TRBV10-3 and J is TRBJ1-4; D is unresolved. V lost 6 bases and J lost 10, with 18 bases in between. Germline V CDR1 and CDR2: ENHRY, SYGVKD. The CDR3 consists of 14 residues. Here the CDR3 DNA reads TGTGCCATCAGCCGGGAAGAGGAAGGTGGAAAACTGTTTTTT. Its translation is CAISREEEGGKLFF.

The chain recombines TRBV7-9 with TRBJ1-5; no clear D. The V end was cut by 1 base, the J end by 3 bases, with 10 bases between. The CDR3 consists of 15 residues. Germline values: CDR1 SEHNR, CDR2 FQNEAQ (reference sequence). CDR3 amino acids: CASSLDPGNNQPQHF. The CDR3 DNA follows: TGTGCCAGCAGCTTAGATCCCGGAAACAATCAGCCCCAGCATTTT.

The rearrangement joins TRBV10-3 to TRBJ1-1; 9 bases line up with TRBD1. V trimming: 4 bases; J trimming: 6 bases; junction bases outside the gene matches: 3. Germline V gives CDR1 ENHRY, CDR2 SYGVKD. The CDR3 is 13 residues long. The CDR3 coding sequence is TGTGCCATCAGTGTACAGGGGGCACCTGAAGCTTTCTTT. It translates to CAISVQGAPEAFF.

The genes are TRBV5-1 and TRBJ1-4; no clear D. V was pared by 1 base and J by 0 bases, with 13 bases between. The CDR3 is made up of 17 amino acids. Germline V CDR1 and CDR2: SGHRS, YFSETQ. The CDR3 DNA reads as TGCGCCAGCAGCTTGAGAGTCAGGATGGCAACTAATGAAAAACTGTTTTTT. Its protein is CASSLRVRMATNEKLFF. Drawing the rest from reference TRBV5-1 and TRBJ1-4, the complete variable domain is KAGVTQTPRYLIKTRGQQVTLSCSPISGHRSVSWYQQTPGQGLQFLFEYFSETQRNKGNFPGRFSGRQFSNSRSEMNVSTLELGDSALYLCASSLRVRMATNEKLFFGSGTQLSVL.

This chain connects TRBV6-6 to TRBJ1-3, with D unresolved. Germline CDR1 MNHNY, CDR2 SVGAGI (reference sequence). V dropped 6 bases and J dropped 0 bases, with 6 bases sitting between them. The CDR3 is made up of 13 amino acids. CDR3 sequence reads: CASRLSSGNTIYF. CDR3 bases: TGTGCCAGCAGATTAAGCTCTGGAAACACCATATATTTT.

This clone was counted a single time. This rearrangement joins TRBV7-8 to TRBJ1-5; D is ambiguous. Germline V gene sequence: CDR1 SGHVS, CDR2 FQNEAQ. This CDR3 is built from 13 residues. The germline V and J ends were trimmed by 3 bases and 5 bases, with 8 bases remaining between them. The CDR3 DNA reads TGTGCCAGCAGCTTGTTACGGGATCAGCCCCAGCATTTT. This sequence encodes CASSLLRDQPQHF.

For the CDR3, the DNA is TGTGCCAGCAGCGACGGGACAGGAGGATCACCCCTCCACTTT. Protein: CASSDGTGGSPLHF. The genes are TRBV7-9 and TRBJ1-6, with 8 bases identical to TRBD1. From germline, CDR1 is SEHNR and CDR2 FQNEAQ (reference sequence). The V segment lost 5 bases and the J segment 10 bases; nucleotides outside the gene matches: 7. The CDR3 has 14 residues.

A single count supports this clone. This chain uses TRBV4-2 with TRBJ2-3, with 11 nucleotides matching TRBD2. CDR1 is LGHNA, CDR2 YNFKEQ, per germline. This CDR3 has 18 amino acids. Trimming removed 0 bases from V and 9 bases from J; junction bases left unmatched: 14. Here the CDR3 reads CASSQDLVVAGGRFTQYF. In DNA form, the CDR3 reads TGTGCCAGCAGCCAAGATCTTGTCGTAGCGGGGGGGCGATTCACGCAGTATTTT.

The V gene is TRBV4-1, the J gene TRBJ1-5, with D uncertain. The germline CDR1 and CDR2 sequences are MGHRA and YSYEKL. Trimming left V 3 bases short and J 4 bases short, with 7 bases between. The CDR3 length is 13 residues. The CDR3 loop reads CASSQGPNQPQHF. CDR3 DNA sequence: TGCGCCAGCAGCCAGGGCCCTAATCAGCCCCAGCATTTT.